A single sample is the source of the 8 T cell receptor beta chains below, sequenced in a study of cytotoxic CD8 clonotypes in ibrutinib-treated CLL (dated by TCRdb to about 2021). The time point label, as the study defines it: roughly 12 months on ibrutinib. Library method: the immunoSEQ multiplex PCR assay. TCRdb stores this immuneACCESS table with in-frame sequences only. Part of the clones is absent; in the studies checked, under half of the shortfall reflects unresolved V genes, and no reason is known for the rest. This sample gives about 58,000 clones in total; less than 75% of them show up just once. The ten largest clones add up to 40% to 45% of the sample. The sample was PBMCs, taken after 12 months of ibrutinib treatment. All receptors come from a human donor with chronic lymphocytic leukemia.

This chain joins TRBV7-8 and TRBJ2-3; 10 positions match TRBD2. There are 16 residues in the CDR3. Germline lookup yields CDR1 SGHVS and CDR2 FQNEAQ. J was trimmed by 3 bases and V by 4 bases; bases with no gene match: 7. CDR3 nucleotides: TGTGCCAGCAGCTCAACCGGGACTAGCGTGACAGATACGCAGTATTTT. Translation: CASSSTGTSVTDTQYF.

The rearrangement links TRBV2 to TRBJ1-4; TRBD1 matches at 9 bases. From germline, CDR1 is SNHLY and CDR2 FYNNEI. The CDR3 loop spans 15 amino acids. The V and J ends lost 7 bases and 7 bases, in that order; junction bases with no gene match: 10. Here the CDR3 reads CASTGQGIQSEKLFF. The CDR3, as DNA: TGTGCCAGCACGGGACAGGGAATACAATCTGAAAAACTGTTTTTT.

V gene TRBV20-1 combines with J gene TRBJ2-5; D is uncertain. Germline V gives CDR1 DFQATT, CDR2 SNEGSKA (reference sequence). V lost 5 bases to trimming and J lost 0 bases, with 4 bases between them. The CDR3 runs 11 residues. The chain's CDR3 is CSAYNQETQYF. CDR3 nucleotides: TGCAGTGCTTATAACCAAGAGACCCAGTACTTC.

The chain joins TRBV9 to TRBJ2-2, with a possible D match to TRBD1 (6 bases). The CDR3 spans 17 residues. With 0 bases removed from V and 3 bases from J, the gap between germline ends came to 15 bases. Germline V lookup: CDR1 SGDLS, CDR2 YYNGEE. The CDR3 coding sequence is TGTGCCAGCAGCGTAGGGGGGACAATAGTCGACACCGGGGAGCTGTTTTTT. As protein: CASSVGGTIVDTGELFF.

This chain links TRBV4-2 with TRBJ2-7; TRBD2 matches at 7 bases. This CDR3 spans 15 amino acids. The V segment lost 0 bases and the J segment 3 bases; nucleotides outside the gene matches: 5. Germline values: CDR1 LGHNA, CDR2 YNFKEQ. This CDR3 reads CASSQERDYSYEQYF. In nucleotides, the CDR3 is TGTGCCAGCAGCCAAGAACGGGACTATAGCTACGAGCAGTACTTC.

The chain employs TRBV28 and TRBJ2-5; perhaps TRBD2 as D (5 bases). CDR1 MDHEN and CDR2 SYDVKM come from the germline V gene. Trimming pared 6 bases from V and 5 bases from J, leaving 16 bases between. The CDR3 is made up of 14 amino acids. CDR3 nucleotides: TGTGCCAGCAGACCTGTCGTCCCGGGGGAGACCCAGTACTTC. This gives the protein CASRPVVPGETQYF.

The chain is built from TRBV9 and TRBJ1-5; D possibly corresponds to TRBD1 (5 bases). Germline CDR1 is SGDLS and CDR2 is YYNGEE. V dropped 0 bases and J dropped 4 bases, with 8 bases sitting between them. The CDR3 loop spans 14 amino acids. The CDR3 reads CASSVGQGNQPQHF. The CDR3 DNA reads TGTGCCAGCAGCGTAGGGCAGGGAAATCAGCCCCAGCATTTT.

This clone has only a few counts. The chain links TRBV5-6 to TRBJ2-7; 7 bases are a match to TRBD2. Germline V gene data show CDR1 as SGHDT and CDR2 as YYEEEE. CDR3 length: 16 residues. The V and J ends lost 3 bases and 7 bases, in that order; junction bases with no gene match: 16. CDR3 in amino acids: CASSSDMGGAGNEQYF. Written as DNA, the CDR3 is TGTGCCAGCAGCTCGGACATGGGCGGAGCGGGGAATGAGCAGTACTTC.